This note documents a single T cell receptor (beta chain) sequence. The antigen remains unidentified. This specimen belongs to a study of cytomegalovirus exposure and HLA in healthy donors. Study summary: The Caucasian-associated ancestry cluster held under 90% of 398 genotyped donors.

PCR amplification relied on 60 Vbeta primers (plus 13 Jbeta primers). This table comes from immunoSEQ multiplex PCR, and its TCRdb copy is limited to in-frame clones, with some not included. The sample lists around 160,000 clones, about 80% occurring once. Donors in the study were healthy people who gave bone marrow. Unrecorded immune exposures were likely, despite nominal health at sampling. V dropped 7 bases and J dropped 0; count of bases not matched to a gene: 6. This CDR3 spans 14 amino acids. Germline loops: CDR1 SNHLY, CDR2 FYNNEI. The study's findings and limits: In a later analysis, across HLA loci, associated TCR counts were highest for DRB1, lowest for HLA-C.

This chain uses TRBV2 with TRBJ2-7, with 7 nucleotides matching TRBD2. Sequencing was done on a sample of PBMCs. The TCR was taken from a man aged 18 to 35 in good health and CMV-seropositive. The CDR3 spells CASIQAGSSYEQYF. CDR3 sequence (DNA): TGTGCCAGCATCCAAGCGGGGAGCTCCTACGAGCAGTACTTC. The full variable domain, completed using reference TRBV2 and TRBJ2-7, is EPEVTQTPSHQVTQMGQEVILRCVPISNHLYFYWYRQILGQKVEFLVSFYNNEISEKSEIFDDQFSVERPDGSNFTLKIRSTKLEDSAMYFCASIQAGSSYEQYFGPGTRLTVT.